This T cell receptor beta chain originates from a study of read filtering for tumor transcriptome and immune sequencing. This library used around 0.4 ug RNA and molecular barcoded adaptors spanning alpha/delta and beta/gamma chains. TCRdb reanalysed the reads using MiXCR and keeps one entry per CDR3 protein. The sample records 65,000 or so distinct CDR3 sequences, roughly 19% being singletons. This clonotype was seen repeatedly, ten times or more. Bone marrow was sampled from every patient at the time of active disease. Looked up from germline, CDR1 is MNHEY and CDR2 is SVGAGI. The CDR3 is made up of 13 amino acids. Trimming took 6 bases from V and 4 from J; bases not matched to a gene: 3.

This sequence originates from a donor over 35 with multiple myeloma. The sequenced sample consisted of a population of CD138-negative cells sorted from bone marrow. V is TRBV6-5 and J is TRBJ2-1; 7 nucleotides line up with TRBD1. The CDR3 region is CASSHRGYNEQFF. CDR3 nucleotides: TGTGCCAGCAGCCACAGGGGTTACAATGAGCAGTTCTTC.